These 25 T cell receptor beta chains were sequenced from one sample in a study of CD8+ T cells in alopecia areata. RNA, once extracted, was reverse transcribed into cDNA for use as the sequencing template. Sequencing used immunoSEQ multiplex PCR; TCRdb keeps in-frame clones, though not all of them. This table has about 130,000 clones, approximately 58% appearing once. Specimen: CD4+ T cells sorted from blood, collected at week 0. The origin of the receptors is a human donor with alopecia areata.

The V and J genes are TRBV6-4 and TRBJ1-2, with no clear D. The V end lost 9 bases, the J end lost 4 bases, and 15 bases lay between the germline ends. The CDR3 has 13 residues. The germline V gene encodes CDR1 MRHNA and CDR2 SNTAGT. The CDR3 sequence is CASSPSWGYGYTF. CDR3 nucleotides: TGTGCCAGTTCTCCAAGTTGGGGCTATGGCTACACCTTC.

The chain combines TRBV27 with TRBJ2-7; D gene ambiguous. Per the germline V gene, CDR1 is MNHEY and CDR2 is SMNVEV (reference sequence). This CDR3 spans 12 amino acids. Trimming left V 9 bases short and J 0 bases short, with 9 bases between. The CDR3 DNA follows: TGTGCCAGTGGACGGTTCTCCTACGAGCAGTACTTC. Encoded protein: CASGRFSYEQYF.

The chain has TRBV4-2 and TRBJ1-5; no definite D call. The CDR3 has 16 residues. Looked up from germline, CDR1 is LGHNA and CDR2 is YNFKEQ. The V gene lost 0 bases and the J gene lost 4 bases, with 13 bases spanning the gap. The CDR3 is CASSQDWRECNQPQHF. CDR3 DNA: TGTGCCAGCAGCCAAGATTGGAGGGAATGTAATCAGCCCCAGCATTTT.

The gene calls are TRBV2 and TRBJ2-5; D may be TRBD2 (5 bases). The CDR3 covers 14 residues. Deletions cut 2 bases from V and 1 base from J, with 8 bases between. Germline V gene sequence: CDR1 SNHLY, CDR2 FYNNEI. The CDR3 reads CASSELGSQETQYF. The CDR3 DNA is TGTGCCAGCAGTGAACTAGGGAGCCAAGAGACCCAGTACTTC.

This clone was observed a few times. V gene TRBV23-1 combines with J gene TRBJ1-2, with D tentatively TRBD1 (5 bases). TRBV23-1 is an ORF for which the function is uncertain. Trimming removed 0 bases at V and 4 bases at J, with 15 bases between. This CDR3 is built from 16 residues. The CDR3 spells CASSQSATRGSYGYTF. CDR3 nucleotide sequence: TGCGCCAGCAGTCAATCGGCGACTAGGGGATCCTATGGCTACACCTTC.

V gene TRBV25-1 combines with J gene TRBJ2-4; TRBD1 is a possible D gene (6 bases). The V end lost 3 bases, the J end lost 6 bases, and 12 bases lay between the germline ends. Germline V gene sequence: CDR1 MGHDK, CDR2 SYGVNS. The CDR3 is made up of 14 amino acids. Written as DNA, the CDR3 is TGTGCCAGCAGTGAGACAGGACACCTAAACATTCAGTACTTC. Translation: CASSETGHLNIQYF.

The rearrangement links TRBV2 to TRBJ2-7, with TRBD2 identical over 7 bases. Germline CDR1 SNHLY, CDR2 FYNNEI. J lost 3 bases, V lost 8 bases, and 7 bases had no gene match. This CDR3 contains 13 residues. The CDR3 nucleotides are TGTGCCAGCTGCAGCGGGAATCTCTACGAGCAGTACTTC. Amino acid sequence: CASCSGNLYEQYF.

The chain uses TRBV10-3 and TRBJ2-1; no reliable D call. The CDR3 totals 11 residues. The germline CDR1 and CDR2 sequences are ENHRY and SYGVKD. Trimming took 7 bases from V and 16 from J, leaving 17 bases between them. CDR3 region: CAITSDGPVFF. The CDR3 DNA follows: TGTGCCATCACTTCGGACGGCCCAGTCTTCTTC.

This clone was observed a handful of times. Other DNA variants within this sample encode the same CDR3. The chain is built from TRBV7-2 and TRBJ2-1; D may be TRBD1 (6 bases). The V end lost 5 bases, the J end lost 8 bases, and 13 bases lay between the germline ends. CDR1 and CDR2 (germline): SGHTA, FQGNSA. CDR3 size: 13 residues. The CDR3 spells CASSPGPGDEQFF. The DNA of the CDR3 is TGTGCCAGCAGCCCCGGACCAGGGGATGAGCAGTTCTTC.

CDR3 DNA sequence: TGTGCCTGGAGCTATCACCCTACAGATACGCAGTATTTT. It encodes CAWSYHPTDTQYF. The chain carries TRBV30 and TRBJ2-3; no firm D call. CDR1 is GTSNPN and CDR2 is SVGIG in the germline V gene (reference sequence). The CDR3 consists of 13 residues. Between the trimmed V and J ends, which lost 3 bases and 3 bases, there was a span of 10 bases.

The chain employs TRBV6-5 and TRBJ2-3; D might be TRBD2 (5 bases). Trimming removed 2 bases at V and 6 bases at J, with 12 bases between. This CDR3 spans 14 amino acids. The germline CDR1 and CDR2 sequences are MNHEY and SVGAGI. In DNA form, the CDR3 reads TGTGCCAGCAGTTACGGGATAGCGACCGATACGCAGTATTTT. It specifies CASSYGIATDTQYF.

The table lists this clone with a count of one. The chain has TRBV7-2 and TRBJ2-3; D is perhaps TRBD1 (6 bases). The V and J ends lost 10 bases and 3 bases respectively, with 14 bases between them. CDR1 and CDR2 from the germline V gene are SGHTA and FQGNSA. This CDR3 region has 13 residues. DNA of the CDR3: TGTGCCACTAAACAAGGGGGAACAGATACGCAGTATTTT. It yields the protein CATKQGGTDTQYF.

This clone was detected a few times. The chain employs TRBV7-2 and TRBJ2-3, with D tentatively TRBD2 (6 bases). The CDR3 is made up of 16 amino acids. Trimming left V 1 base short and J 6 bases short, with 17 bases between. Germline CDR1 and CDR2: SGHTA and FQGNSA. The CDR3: CASSLERLENGDTQYF. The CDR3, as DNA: TGTGCCAGCAGCTTAGAGAGACTAGAGAACGGGGATACGCAGTATTTT.

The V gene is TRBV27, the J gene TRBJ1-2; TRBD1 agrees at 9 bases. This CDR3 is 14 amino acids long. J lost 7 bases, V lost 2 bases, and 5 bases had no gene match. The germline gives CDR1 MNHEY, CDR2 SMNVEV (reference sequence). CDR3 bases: TGTGCCAGCAGTTTAGACGACAGGGGGTTTGGCTACACCTTC. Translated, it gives CASSLDDRGFGYTF.

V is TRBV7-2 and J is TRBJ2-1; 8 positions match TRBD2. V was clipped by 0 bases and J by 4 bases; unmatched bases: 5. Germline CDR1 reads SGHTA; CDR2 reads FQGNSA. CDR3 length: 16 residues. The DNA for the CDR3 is TGTGCCAGCAGCTTAGCTAGCGGGGTTCGGTACAATGAGCAGTTCTTC. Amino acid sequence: CASSLASGVRYNEQFF.

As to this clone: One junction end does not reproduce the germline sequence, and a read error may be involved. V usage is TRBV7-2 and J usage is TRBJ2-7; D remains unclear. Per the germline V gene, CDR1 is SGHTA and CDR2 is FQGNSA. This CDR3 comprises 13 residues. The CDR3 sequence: CASSLGTLNDQYF. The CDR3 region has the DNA TGTGCCAGCAGCTTAGGGACCCTAAACGACCAGTACTTC.

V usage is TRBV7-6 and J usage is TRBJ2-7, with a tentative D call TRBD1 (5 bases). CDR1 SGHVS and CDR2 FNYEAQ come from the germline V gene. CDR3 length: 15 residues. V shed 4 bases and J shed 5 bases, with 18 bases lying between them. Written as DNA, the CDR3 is TGTGCCAGCAGCTCAAGCCCTAGGGGATTCGACGAGCAGTACTTC. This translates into CASSSSPRGFDEQYF. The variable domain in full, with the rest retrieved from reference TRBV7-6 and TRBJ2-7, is GAGVSQSPRYKVTKRGQDVALRCDPISGHVSLYWYRQALGQGPEFLTYFNYEAQQDKSGLPNDRFSAERPEGSISTLTIQRTEQRDSAMYRCASSSSPRGFDEQYFGPGTRLTVT.

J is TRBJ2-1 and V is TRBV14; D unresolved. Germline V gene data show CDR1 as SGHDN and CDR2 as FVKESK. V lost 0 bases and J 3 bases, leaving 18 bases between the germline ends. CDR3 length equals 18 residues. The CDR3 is CASSQEVRQAIDYNEQFF. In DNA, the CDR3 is TGTGCCAGCAGCCAAGAGGTTCGCCAGGCGATCGACTACAATGAGCAGTTCTTC.

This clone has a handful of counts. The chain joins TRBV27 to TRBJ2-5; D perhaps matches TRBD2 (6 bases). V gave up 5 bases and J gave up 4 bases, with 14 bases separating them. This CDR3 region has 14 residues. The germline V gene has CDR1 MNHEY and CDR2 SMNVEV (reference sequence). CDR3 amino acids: CASSDRRGVETQYF. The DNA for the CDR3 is TGTGCCAGCAGTGACCGGCGGGGTGTAGAGACCCAGTACTTC.

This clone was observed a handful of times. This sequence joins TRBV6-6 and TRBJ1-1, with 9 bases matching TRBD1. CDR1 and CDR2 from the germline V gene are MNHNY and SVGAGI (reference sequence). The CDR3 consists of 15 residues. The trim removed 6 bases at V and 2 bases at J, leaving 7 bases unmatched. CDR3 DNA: TGTGCCAGCAGGGACTACAGGGGGCTTAACACTGAAGCTTTCTTT. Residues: CASRDYRGLNTEAFF.

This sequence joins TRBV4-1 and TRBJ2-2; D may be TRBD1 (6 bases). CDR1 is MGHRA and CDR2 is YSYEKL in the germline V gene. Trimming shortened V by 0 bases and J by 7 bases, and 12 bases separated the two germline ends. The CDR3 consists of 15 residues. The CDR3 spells CASSQDRGEGGELFF. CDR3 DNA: TGCGCCAGCAGCCAAGACAGGGGAGAGGGCGGGGAGCTGTTTTTT.

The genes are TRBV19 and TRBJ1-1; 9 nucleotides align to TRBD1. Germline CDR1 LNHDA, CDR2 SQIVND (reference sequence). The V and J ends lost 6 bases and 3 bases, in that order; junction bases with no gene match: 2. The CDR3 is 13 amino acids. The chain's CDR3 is CASRRTGDTEAFF. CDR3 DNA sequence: TGTGCCAGTAGGCGGACAGGGGACACTGAAGCTTTCTTT.

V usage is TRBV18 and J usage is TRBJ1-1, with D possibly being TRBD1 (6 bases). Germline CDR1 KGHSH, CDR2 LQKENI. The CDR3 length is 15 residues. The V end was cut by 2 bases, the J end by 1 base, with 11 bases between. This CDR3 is CASSPAGAPNTEAFF. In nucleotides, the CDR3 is TGTGCCAGCTCACCAGCGGGGGCCCCGAACACTGAAGCTTTCTTT.

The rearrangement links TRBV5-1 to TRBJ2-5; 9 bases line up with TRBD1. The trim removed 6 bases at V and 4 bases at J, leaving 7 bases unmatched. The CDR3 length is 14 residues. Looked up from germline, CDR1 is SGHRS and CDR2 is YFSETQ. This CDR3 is CASTPRQGGETQYF. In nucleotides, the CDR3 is TGCGCCAGCACCCCAAGACAGGGGGGAGAGACCCAGTACTTC.

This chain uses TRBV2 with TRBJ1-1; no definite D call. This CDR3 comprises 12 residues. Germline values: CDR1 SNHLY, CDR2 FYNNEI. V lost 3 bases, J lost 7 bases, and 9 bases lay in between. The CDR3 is CASSEVEGEAFF. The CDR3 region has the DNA TGTGCCAGCAGTGAGGTGGAAGGTGAAGCTTTCTTT.